This T cell receptor (beta chain) was identified in a study of glioma-infiltrating T cells after dendritic cell vaccination. The table came from immunoSEQ multiplex PCR; TCRdb's copy has only in-frame clones and leaves some out. The table has approximately 82,000 clones, about 90% seen once; the top ten hold under 4%. The specimen was blood, collected before dendritic cell vaccination. The sequence was obtained from a human donor with glioblastoma.

This CDR3 is CASRRQSYTEAFF. In DNA form, the CDR3 reads TGTGCCAGCAGAAGACAGTCATACACTGAAGCTTTCTTT. The rearrangement links TRBV6-5 to TRBJ1-1, with a weak D call TRBD1 (5 bases). Germline CDR1 and CDR2: MNHEY and SVGAGI. The CDR3 length is 13 residues. V lost 6 bases, J lost 3 bases, and 11 bases lay in between.